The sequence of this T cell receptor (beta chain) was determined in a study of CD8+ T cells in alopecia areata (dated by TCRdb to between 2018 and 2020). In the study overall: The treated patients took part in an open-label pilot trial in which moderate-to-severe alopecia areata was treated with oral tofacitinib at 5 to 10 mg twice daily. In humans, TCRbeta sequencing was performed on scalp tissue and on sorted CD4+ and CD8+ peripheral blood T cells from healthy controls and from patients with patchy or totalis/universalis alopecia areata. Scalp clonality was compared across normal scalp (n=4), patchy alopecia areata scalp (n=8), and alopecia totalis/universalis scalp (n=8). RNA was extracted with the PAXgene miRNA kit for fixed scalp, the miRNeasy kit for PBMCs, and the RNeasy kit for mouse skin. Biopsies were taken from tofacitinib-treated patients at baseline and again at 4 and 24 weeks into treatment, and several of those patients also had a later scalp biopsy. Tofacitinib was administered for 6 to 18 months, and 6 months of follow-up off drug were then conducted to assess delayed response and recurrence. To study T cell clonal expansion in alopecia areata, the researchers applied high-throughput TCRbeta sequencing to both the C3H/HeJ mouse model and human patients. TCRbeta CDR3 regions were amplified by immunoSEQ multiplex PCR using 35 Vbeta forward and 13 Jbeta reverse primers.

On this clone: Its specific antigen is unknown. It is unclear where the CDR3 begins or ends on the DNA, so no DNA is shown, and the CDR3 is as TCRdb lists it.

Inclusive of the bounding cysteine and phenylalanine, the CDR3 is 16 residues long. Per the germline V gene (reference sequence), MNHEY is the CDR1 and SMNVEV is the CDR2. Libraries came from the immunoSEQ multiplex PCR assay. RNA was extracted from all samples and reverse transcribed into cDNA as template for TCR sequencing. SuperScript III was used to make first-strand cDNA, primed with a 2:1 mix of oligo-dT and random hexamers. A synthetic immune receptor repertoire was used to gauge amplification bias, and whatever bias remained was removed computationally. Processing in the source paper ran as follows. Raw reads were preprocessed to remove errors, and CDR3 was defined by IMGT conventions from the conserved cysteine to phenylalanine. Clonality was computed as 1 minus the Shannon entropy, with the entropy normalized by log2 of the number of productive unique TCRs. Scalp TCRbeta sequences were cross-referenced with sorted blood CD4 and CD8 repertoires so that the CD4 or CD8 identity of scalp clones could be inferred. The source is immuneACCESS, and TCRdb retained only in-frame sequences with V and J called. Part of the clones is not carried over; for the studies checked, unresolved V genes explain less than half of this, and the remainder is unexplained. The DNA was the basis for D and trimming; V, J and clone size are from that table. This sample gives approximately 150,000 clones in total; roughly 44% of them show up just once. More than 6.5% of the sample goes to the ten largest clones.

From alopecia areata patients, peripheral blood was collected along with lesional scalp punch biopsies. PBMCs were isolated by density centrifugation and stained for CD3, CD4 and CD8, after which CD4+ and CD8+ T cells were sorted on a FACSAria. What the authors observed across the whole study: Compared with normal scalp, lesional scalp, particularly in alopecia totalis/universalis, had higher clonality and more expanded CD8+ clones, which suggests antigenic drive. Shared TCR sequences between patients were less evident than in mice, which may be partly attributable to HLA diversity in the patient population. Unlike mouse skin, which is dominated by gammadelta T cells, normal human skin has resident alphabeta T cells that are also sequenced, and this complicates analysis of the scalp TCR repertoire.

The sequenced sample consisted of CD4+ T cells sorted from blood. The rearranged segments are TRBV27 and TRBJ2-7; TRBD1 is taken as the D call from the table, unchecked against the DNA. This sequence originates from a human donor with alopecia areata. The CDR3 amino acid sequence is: CASSTSTGTGLYEQYF.